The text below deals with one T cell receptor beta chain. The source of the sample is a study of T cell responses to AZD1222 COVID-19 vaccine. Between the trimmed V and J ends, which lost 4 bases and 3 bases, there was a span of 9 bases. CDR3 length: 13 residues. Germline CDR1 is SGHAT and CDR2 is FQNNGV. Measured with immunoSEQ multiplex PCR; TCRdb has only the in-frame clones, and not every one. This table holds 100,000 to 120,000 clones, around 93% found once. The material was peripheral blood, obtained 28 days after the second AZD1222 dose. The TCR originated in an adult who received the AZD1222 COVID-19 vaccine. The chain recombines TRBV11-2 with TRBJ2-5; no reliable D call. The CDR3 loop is CASSSQRKETQYF. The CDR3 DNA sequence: TGTGCCAGCAGCTCACAGAGAAAAGAGACCCAGTACTTC.